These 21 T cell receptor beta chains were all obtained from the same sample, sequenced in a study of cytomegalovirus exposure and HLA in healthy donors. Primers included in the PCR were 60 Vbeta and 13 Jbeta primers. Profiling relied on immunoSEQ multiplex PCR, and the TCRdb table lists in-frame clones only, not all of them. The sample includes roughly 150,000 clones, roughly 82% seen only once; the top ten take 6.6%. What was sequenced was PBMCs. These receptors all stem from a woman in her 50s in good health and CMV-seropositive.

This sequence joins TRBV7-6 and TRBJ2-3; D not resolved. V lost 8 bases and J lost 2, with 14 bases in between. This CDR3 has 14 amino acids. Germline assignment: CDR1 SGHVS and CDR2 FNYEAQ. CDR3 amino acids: CASGLGGLTDTQYF. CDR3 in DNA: TGTGCCAGCGGCCTCGGTGGGCTCACAGATACGCAGTATTTT. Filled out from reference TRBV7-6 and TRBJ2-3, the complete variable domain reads GAGVSQSPRYKVTKRGQDVALRCDPISGHVSLYWYRQALGQGPEFLTYFNYEAQQDKSGLPNDRFSAERPEGSISTLTIQRTEQRDSAMYRCASGLGGLTDTQYFGPGTRLTVL.

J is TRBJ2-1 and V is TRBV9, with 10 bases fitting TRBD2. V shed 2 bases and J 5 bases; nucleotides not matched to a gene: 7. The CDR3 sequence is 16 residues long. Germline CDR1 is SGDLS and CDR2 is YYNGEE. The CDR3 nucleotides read TGTGCCAGCAGCGTTAGCGGGGGGCACCTAGACAATGAGCAGTTCTTC. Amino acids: CASSVSGGHLDNEQFF.

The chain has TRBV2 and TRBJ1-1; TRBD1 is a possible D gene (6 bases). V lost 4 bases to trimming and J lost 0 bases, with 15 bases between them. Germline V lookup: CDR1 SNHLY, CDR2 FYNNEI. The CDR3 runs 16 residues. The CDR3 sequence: CASSGGRGFLNTEAFF. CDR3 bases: TGTGCCAGCAGTGGGGGCAGGGGTTTTCTGAACACTGAAGCTTTCTTT.

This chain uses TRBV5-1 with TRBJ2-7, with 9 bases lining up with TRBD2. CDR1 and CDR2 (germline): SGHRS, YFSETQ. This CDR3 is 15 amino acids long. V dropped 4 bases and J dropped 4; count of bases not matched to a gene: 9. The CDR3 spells CASSPGDSGGYEQYF. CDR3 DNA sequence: TGCGCCAGCAGCCCGGGGGACAGCGGGGGGTACGAGCAGTACTTC.

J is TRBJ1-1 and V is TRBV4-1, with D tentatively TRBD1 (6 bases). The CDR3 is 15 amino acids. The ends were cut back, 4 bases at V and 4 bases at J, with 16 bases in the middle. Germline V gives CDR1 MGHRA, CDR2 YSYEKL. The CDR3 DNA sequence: TGCGCCAGCAGCCTAATACAGGGAATGGGCACTGAAGCTTTCTTT. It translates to CASSLIQGMGTEAFF.

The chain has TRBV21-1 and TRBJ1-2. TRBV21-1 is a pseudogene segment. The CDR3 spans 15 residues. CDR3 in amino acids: CASSMRSLMDYGYTF. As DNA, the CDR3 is TGTGCCAGCAGCATGCGGTCCCTGATGGACTATGGCTACACCTTC.

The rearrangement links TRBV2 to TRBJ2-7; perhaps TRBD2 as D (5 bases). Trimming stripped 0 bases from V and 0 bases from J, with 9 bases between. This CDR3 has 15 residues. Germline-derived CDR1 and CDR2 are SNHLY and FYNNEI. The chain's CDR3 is CASSEAPGSSYEQYF. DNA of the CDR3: TGTGCCAGCAGTGAAGCTCCGGGGAGCTCCTACGAGCAGTACTTC.

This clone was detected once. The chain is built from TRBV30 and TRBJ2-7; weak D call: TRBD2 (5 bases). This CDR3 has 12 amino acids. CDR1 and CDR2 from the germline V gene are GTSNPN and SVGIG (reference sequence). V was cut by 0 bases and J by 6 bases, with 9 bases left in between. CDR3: CAWSVRGSEQYF. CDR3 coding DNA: TGTGCCTGGAGTGTACGGGGATCCGAGCAGTACTTC.

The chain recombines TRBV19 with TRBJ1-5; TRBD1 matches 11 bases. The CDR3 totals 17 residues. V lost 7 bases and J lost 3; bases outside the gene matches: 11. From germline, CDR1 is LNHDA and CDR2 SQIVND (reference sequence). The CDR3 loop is CASTSRGTGGYNQPQHF. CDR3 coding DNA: TGTGCCAGTACCTCGAGGGGGACAGGGGGATACAATCAGCCCCAGCATTTT.

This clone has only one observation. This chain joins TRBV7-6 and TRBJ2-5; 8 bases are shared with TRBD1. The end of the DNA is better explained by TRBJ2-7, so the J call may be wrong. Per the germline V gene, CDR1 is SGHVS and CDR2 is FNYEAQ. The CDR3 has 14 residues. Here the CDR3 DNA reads TGTGCCAGCAGTTACGGGGACAGGTCCCACGAGCAGTACTTC. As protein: CASSYGDRSHEQYF.

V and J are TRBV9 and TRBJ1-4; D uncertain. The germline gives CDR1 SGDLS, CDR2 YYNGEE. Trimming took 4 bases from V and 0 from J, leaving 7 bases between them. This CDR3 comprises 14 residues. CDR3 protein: CASSRAATNEKLFF. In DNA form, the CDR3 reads TGTGCCAGCAGCAGAGCTGCAACTAATGAAAAACTGTTTTTT.

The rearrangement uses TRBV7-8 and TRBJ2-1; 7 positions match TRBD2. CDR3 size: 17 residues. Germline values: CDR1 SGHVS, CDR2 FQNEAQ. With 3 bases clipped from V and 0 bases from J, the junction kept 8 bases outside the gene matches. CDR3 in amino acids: CASSFLRGGDSYNEQFF. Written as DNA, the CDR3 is TGTGCCAGCAGCTTTTTACGCGGGGGTGACTCCTACAATGAGCAGTTCTTC.

The CDR3 loop is CASSLVRGVTSGASYEQYF. CDR3 DNA sequence: TGTGCCAGCAGCTTAGTTAGGGGCGTGACTAGCGGGGCTTCATACGAGCAGTACTTC. V gene TRBV7-9 combines with J gene TRBJ2-7; the match to TRBD2 covers 11 bases. The CDR3 covers 19 residues. Trimming removed 1 base from V and 4 bases from J; junction bases left unmatched: 15. The germline V gene encodes CDR1 SEHNR and CDR2 FQNEAQ (reference sequence).

The CDR3 bases are TGTGCCAGCAGCTTAGATAGTCTAGCGGGCTCCGGGGAGCTGTTTTTT. Protein: CASSLDSLAGSGELFF. V and J are TRBV7-2 and TRBJ2-2; 8 bases are a match to TRBD2. The CDR3 is made up of 16 amino acids. V shed 1 base and J 6 bases; nucleotides not matched to a gene: 7. Per the germline V gene, CDR1 is SGHTA and CDR2 is FQGNSA.

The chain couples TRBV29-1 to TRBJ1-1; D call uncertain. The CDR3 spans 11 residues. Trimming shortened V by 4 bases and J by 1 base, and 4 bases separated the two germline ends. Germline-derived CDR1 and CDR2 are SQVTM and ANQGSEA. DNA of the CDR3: TGCAGCGTTGGACAGAACACTGAAGCTTTCTTT. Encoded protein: CSVGQNTEAFF.

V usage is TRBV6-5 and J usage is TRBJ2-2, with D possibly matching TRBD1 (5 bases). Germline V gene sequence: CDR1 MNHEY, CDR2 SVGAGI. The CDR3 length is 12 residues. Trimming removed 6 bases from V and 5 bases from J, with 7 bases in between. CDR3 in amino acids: CASSRTTGELFF. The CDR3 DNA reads TGTGCCAGCAGCCGGACAACCGGGGAGCTGTTTTTT.

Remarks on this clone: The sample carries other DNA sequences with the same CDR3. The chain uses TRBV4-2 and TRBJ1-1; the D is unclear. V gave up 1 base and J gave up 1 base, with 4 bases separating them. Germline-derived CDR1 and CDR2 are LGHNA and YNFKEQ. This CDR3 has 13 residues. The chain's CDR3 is CASSQGGNTEAFF. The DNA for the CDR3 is TGTGCCAGCAGCCAAGGAGGGAACACTGAAGCTTTCTTT.

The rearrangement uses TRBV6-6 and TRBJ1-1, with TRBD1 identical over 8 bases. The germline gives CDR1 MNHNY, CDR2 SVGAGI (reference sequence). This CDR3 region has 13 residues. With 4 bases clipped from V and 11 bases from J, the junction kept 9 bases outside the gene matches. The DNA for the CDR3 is TGTGCCAGCAGTTCCCGGGCTGGGACAGGCGCTTTCTTT. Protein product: CASSSRAGTGAFF.

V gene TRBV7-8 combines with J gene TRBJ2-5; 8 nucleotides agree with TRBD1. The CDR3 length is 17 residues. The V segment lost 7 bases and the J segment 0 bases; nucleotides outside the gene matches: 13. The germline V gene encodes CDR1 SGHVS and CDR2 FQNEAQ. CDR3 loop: CASTQKTTGVDQETQYF. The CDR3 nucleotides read TGTGCCAGCACCCAAAAGACGACAGGGGTAGACCAAGAGACCCAGTACTTC.

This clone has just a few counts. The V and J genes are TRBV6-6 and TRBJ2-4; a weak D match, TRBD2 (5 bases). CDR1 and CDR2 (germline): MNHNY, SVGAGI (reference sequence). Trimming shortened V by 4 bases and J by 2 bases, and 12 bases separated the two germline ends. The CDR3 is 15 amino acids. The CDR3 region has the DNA TGTGCCAGCAGTTCGGACTTCGGGACCAAAAACATTCAGTACTTC. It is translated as CASSSDFGTKNIQYF.

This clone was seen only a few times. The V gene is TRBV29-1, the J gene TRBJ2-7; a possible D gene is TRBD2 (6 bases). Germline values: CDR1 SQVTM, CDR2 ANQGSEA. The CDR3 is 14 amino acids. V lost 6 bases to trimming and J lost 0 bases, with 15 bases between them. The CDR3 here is CSVARDSSSYEQYF. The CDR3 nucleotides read TGCAGCGTAGCCCGGGACTCTAGCTCCTACGAGCAGTACTTC.